This entry lists 27 T cell receptor beta chains sequenced from one sample in a study of shared clonotypes between healthy human individuals. The method was immunoSEQ multiplex PCR; TCRdb's version includes in-frame clones alone and lacks a portion of them. The repertoire holds over 800,000 clones, over 90% seen once, with 20% to 30% in the top ten. Naive CD8 cells were CD45RO-negative, positively selected for CCR7, excluding terminally differentiated effector memory CD45RA+ cells. The specimen sequenced was naive CD8+ T cells sorted from blood. These receptors all stem from a man aged 25-45 years in good health.

The rearrangement links TRBV7-2 to TRBJ2-7; no definite D call. V shed 4 bases and J shed 5 bases, with 9 bases lying between them. The CDR3 has 12 amino acids. Per the germline V gene, CDR1 is SGHTA and CDR2 is FQGNSA. CDR3 region: CASSSRSNEQYF. The CDR3 nucleotides are TGTGCCAGCAGCTCCCGGTCAAACGAGCAGTACTTC.

This chain links TRBV27 with TRBJ2-1; 7 nucleotides line up with TRBD2. Per the germline V gene, CDR1 is MNHEY and CDR2 is SMNVEV (reference sequence). V dropped 6 bases and J dropped 3; count of bases not matched to a gene: 5. CDR3 length: 14 amino acids. DNA for the CDR3: TGTGCCAGCAGGGTGACTAGCATCTACAATGAGCAGTTCTTC. This encodes CASRVTSIYNEQFF.

This sequence joins TRBV9 and TRBJ2-3; 14 nucleotides line up with TRBD2. The germline V gene has CDR1 SGDLS and CDR2 YYNGEE. Trimming took 4 bases from V and 6 from J; bases not matched to a gene: 10. The CDR3 has 17 residues. The CDR3 here is CASSSGLAGGIRDTQYF. The CDR3 nucleotides read TGTGCCAGCAGCTCAGGACTAGCGGGAGGCATAAGGGATACGCAGTATTTT. Full variable domain (remainder filled in from reference TRBV9 and TRBJ2-3): DSGVTQTPKHLITATGQRVTLRCSPRSGDLSVYWYQQSLDQGLQFLIQYYNGEERAKGNILERFSAQQFPDLHSELNLSSLELGDSALYFCASSSGLAGGIRDTQYFGPGTRLTVL.

The J gene is TRBJ2-7, the V gene TRBV27; 8 bases agree with TRBD2. The ends lost 0 bases at V and 3 bases at J; junction bases unmatched: 7. Germline-derived CDR1 and CDR2 are MNHEY and SMNVEV (reference sequence). The CDR3 extends over 16 amino acids. The CDR3 coding sequence is TGTGCCAGCAGTTTATCTCGCGGGAGGATGGTCTACGAGCAGTACTTC. The encoded protein is CASSLSRGRMVYEQYF.

This clone was counted a few times. CDR3 amino acids: CASSPTTGRGTEAFF. The CDR3 DNA reads as TGTGCCAGCAGCCCGACCACGGGGCGGGGCACTGAAGCTTTCTTT. The chain is built from TRBV7-9 and TRBJ1-1; maybe TRBD1 (5 bases). Trimming removed 5 bases from V and 4 bases from J, with 17 bases in between. Germline V lookup: CDR1 SEHNR, CDR2 FQNEAQ (reference sequence). The CDR3 consists of 15 residues.

J is TRBJ2-7 and V is TRBV7-9; 9 bases are shared with TRBD1. With V trimmed by 2 bases and J by 3 bases, 8 bases remained unmatched. The CDR3 totals 16 residues. Germline CDR1 SEHNR, CDR2 FQNEAQ (reference sequence). This CDR3 is CASSLTPGQGFYEQYF. CDR3 DNA: TGTGCCAGCAGCTTAACACCGGGACAGGGATTCTACGAGCAGTACTTC.

This clone was counted only a few times. The chain employs TRBV29-1 and TRBJ2-3; D is unclear. The CDR3 length is 13 residues. Germline assignment: CDR1 SQVTM and CDR2 ANQGSEA. With 4 bases removed from V and 0 bases from J, the gap between germline ends came to 8 bases. CDR3: CSVVPASTDTQYF. CDR3 nucleotide sequence: TGCAGCGTTGTTCCGGCTAGCACAGATACGCAGTATTTT.

In DNA form, the CDR3 reads TGTGCCAGCAGCGCCGAGACAGATATGAACACTGAAGCTTTCTTT. It specifies CASSAETDMNTEAFF. This chain connects TRBV9 to TRBJ1-1; possibly TRBD1 for D (5 bases). This CDR3 has 15 residues. Germline V gives CDR1 SGDLS, CDR2 YYNGEE. V gave up 3 bases and J gave up 0 bases, with 12 bases separating them.

This clone has only one observation. This chain's CDR3 is CASIAAVAGLQETQYF. CDR3 DNA: TGTGCCAGCATTGCAGCCGTAGCGGGACTCCAAGAGACCCAGTACTTC. The rearrangement uses TRBV28 and TRBJ2-5; the match to TRBD2 covers 8 bases. Germline V gene sequence: CDR1 MDHEN, CDR2 SYDVKM. The CDR3 is 16 amino acids. The ends lost 7 bases at V and 1 base at J; junction bases unmatched: 11.

V gene TRBV7-9 combines with J gene TRBJ2-2, with 7 bases identical to TRBD1. The CDR3 spans 16 residues. J lost 7 bases, V lost 11 bases, and 19 bases had no gene match. Looked up from germline, CDR1 is SEHNR and CDR2 is FQNEAQ (reference sequence). The CDR3 bases are TGTGCCGACGGGGACAGTCTCCTTGGGCATGACGGGGAGCTGTTTTTT. This sequence encodes CADGDSLLGHDGELFF.

The table lists this clone with a count of one. The chain combines TRBV7-9 with TRBJ2-5, with a weak D call TRBD2 (5 bases). Germline lookup yields CDR1 SEHNR and CDR2 FQNEAQ (reference sequence). The CDR3 contains 13 residues. V was shortened by 4 bases and J by 5 bases, with 11 bases between the two germline ends. The CDR3 spells CASSWGVEETQYF. Here the CDR3 DNA reads TGTGCCAGCAGCTGGGGAGTCGAGGAGACCCAGTACTTC.

This clone was observed a handful of times. The sample holds other DNA sequences that translate to the same CDR3. This chain links TRBV9 with TRBJ2-3; D remains ambiguous. The V and J ends lost 3 bases and 7 bases respectively, with 3 bases between them. The CDR3 consists of 10 residues. Germline V lookup: CDR1 SGDLS, CDR2 YYNGEE. CDR3 DNA sequence: TGTGCCAGCAGCGGAAATACGCAGTATTTT. As protein: CASSGNTQYF. Supplemented by reference TRBV9 and TRBJ2-3, the full variable domain reads DSGVTQTPKHLITATGQRVTLRCSPRSGDLSVYWYQQSLDQGLQFLIQYYNGEERAKGNILERFSAQQFPDLHSELNLSSLELGDSALYFCASSGNTQYFGPGTRLTVL.

This rearrangement joins TRBV5-6 to TRBJ2-7; TRBD1 is a possible D gene (6 bases). CDR1 and CDR2 from the germline V gene are SGHDT and YYEEEE. Trimming left V 4 bases short and J 5 bases short, with 16 bases between. The CDR3 is made up of 14 amino acids. The CDR3 here is CASSQIQGNDEQYF. CDR3 nucleotide sequence: TGTGCCAGCAGCCAGATCCAGGGGAATGACGAGCAGTACTTC.

The genes are TRBV7-6 and TRBJ2-1, with D tentatively TRBD2 (6 bases). Germline values: CDR1 SGHVS, CDR2 FNYEAQ. The CDR3 is 12 residues long. Trimming stripped 5 bases from V and 9 bases from J, with 11 bases between. CDR3 region: CASSRTSFEQFF. The CDR3 coding sequence is TGTGCCAGCAGCCGTACTAGCTTTGAGCAGTTCTTC.

The chain carries TRBV27 and TRBJ2-2; 7 bases are shared with TRBD2. Germline V gene lookup returns CDR1 MNHEY and CDR2 SMNVEV (reference sequence). The CDR3 has 14 amino acids. With 7 bases clipped from V and 0 bases from J, the junction kept 2 bases outside the gene matches. CDR3 DNA sequence: TGTGCCAGCAAGACTAGCCCGAACACCGGGGAGCTGTTTTTT. Its translation is CASKTSPNTGELFF.

This rearrangement joins TRBV27 to TRBJ1-1; D remains unclear. V was pared by 7 bases and J by 7 bases, with 16 bases between. The CDR3 length is 13 residues. Germline V gives CDR1 MNHEY, CDR2 SMNVEV (reference sequence). The DNA for the CDR3 is TGTGCCAGCACCCCAGCTTGGGGAGATGAAGCTTTCTTT. Its protein is CASTPAWGDEAFF.

J is TRBJ1-2 and V is TRBV29-1; no reliable D call. Germline CDR1 SQVTM, CDR2 ANQGSEA. Trimming removed 3 bases at V and 5 bases at J, with 7 bases between. CDR3 length: 11 amino acids. The CDR3 DNA reads as TGCAGCGTTGAGCTTCGGTATGGCTACACCTTC. It translates to CSVELRYGYTF.

This clone was picked up a small number of times. The gene calls are TRBV6-6 and TRBJ1-5; no definite D call. The germline gives CDR1 MNHNY, CDR2 SVGAGI (reference sequence). This CDR3 is built from 15 residues. V was pared by 0 bases and J by 5 bases, with 11 bases between. The CDR3 loop is CASSYSAEGDQPQHF. The CDR3 bases are TGTGCCAGCAGTTACTCCGCCGAGGGTGATCAGCCCCAGCATTTT.

The table lists this clone with a count of one. The genes are TRBV7-9 and TRBJ1-1; possibly TRBD1 for D (6 bases). Germline V gene data show CDR1 as SEHNR and CDR2 as FQNEAQ (reference sequence). V shed 3 bases and J shed 1 base, with 15 bases lying between them. The CDR3 is made up of 16 amino acids. The CDR3 region is CASSLEEGVRNTEAFF. In DNA form, the CDR3 reads TGTGCCAGCAGCTTGGAAGAGGGGGTGCGGAACACTGAAGCTTTCTTT. The variable domain in full, completed from reference TRBV7-9 and TRBJ1-1, reads DTGVSQNPRHKITKRGQNVTFRCDPISEHNRLYWYRQTLGQGPEFLTYFQNEAQLEKSRLLSDRFSAERPKGSFSTLEIQRTEQGDSAMYLCASSLEEGVRNTEAFFGQGTRLTVV.

The chain uses TRBV9 and TRBJ2-1; 10 bases line up with TRBD2. The CDR3 is made up of 15 amino acids. Germline V lookup: CDR1 SGDLS, CDR2 YYNGEE. Unmatched junction bases numbered 5, after V lost 4 bases and J lost 4 bases. CDR3 in DNA: TGTGCCAGCAGCACAAGCGGGAGGGGTTACAATGAGCAGTTCTTC. This codes for CASSTSGRGYNEQFF.

This chain links TRBV11-1 with TRBJ1-1; TRBD1 might be the D (5 bases). Trimming removed 2 bases from V and 3 bases from J, with 13 bases in between. Germline CDR1 and CDR2: SGHAT and FQDESV (reference sequence). The CDR3 is 15 amino acids. The CDR3, as DNA: TGTGCCAGCAGCTTACCCCCGCAGGGAGACACTGAAGCTTTCTTT. Protein product: CASSLPPQGDTEAFF. Full variable domain (missing parts from reference TRBV11-1 and TRBJ1-1): EAEVAQSPRYKITEKSQAVAFWCDPISGHATLYWYRQILGQGPELLVQFQDESVVDDSQLPKDRFSAERLKGVDSTLKIQPAELGDSAMYLCASSLPPQGDTEAFFGQGTRLTVV.

Worth noting for this clone: Additional DNA sequences in this sample encode the identical CDR3. The chain recombines TRBV9 with TRBJ2-3; possible D gene TRBD1, 6 bases. The length of the CDR3 is 15 residues. Trimming took 0 bases from V and 5 from J, leaving 13 bases between them. From germline, CDR1 is SGDLS and CDR2 YYNGEE. CDR3 nucleotide sequence: TGTGCCAGCAGCGTAGAAGGGCGAGGGGGAGATACGCAGTATTTT. Its protein product is CASSVEGRGGDTQYF.

The rearrangement joins TRBV7-9 to TRBJ2-2, with D possibly matching TRBD2 (5 bases). CDR3 length equals 15 residues. Trimming removed 3 bases from V and 2 bases from J, with 10 bases in between. Per the germline V gene, CDR1 is SEHNR and CDR2 is FQNEAQ (reference sequence). In nucleotides, the CDR3 is TGTGCCAGCAGCTTTTCCCTAGCTAACACCGGGGAGCTGTTTTTT. Residues: CASSFSLANTGELFF.

This sequence joins TRBV28 and TRBJ1-4, with TRBD1 as a possible D gene (5 bases). In germline, CDR1 is MDHEN, CDR2 SYDVKM. Between the trimmed V and J ends, which lost 6 bases and 10 bases, there was a span of 18 bases. The CDR3 covers 14 residues. CDR3 nucleotides: TGTGCCAGCAGCCCCGGGTTGGGGGAGGGAAAACTGTTTTTT. As protein: CASSPGLGEGKLFF. Variable domain in full (rest from reference TRBV28 and TRBJ1-4): DVKVTQSSRYLVKRTGEKVFLECVQDMDHENMFWYRQDPGLGLRLIYFSYDVKMKEKGDIPEGYSVSREKKERFSLILESASTNQTSMYLCASSPGLGEGKLFFGSGTQLSVL.

V is TRBV7-9 and J is TRBJ2-2; D ambiguous. Between the trimmed V and J ends, which lost 3 bases and 3 bases, there was a span of 2 bases. The CDR3 is 12 residues long. Germline V CDR1 and CDR2: SEHNR, FQNEAQ (reference sequence). In nucleotides, the CDR3 is TGTGCCAGCAGCTTTTACACCGGGGAGCTGTTTTTT. Amino acids: CASSFYTGELFF. Looking up the rest from reference TRBV7-9 and TRBJ2-2 gives the full variable domain: DTGVSQNPRHKITKRGQNVTFRCDPISEHNRLYWYRQTLGQGPEFLTYFQNEAQLEKSRLLSDRFSAERPKGSFSTLEIQRTEQGDSAMYLCASSFYTGELFFGEGSRLTVL.

This chain joins TRBV6-5 and TRBJ2-7, with no clear D. In germline, CDR1 is MNHEY, CDR2 SVGAGI. The CDR3 spans 13 residues. V lost 4 bases to trimming and J lost 5 bases, with 12 bases between them. This CDR3 reads CASSSDKRNEQYF. The DNA of the CDR3 is TGTGCCAGCAGTTCAGACAAACGGAACGAGCAGTACTTC.

This clone was detected ten times or more. The chain combines TRBV10-3 with TRBJ2-7; either TRBD1 or TRBD2 may fit D (5 bases each). The CDR3 is 13 amino acids. The ends were cut back, 2 bases at V and 3 bases at J, with 8 bases in the middle. Per the germline V gene, CDR1 is ENHRY and CDR2 is SYGVKD. DNA for the CDR3: TGTGCCATCAGTGAGGGGGACGGCTACGAGCAGTACTTC. Encoded protein: CAISEGDGYEQYF.